The 31 T cell receptor beta chains below come from one sample, sequenced in a study of CD8+CD57+ T cells in acquired aplastic anemia. CDR3 and TCR beta VDJ profiling relied on genomic DNA as the template. MiXCR, applied by TCRdb to the reads, yields one record per CDR3 protein. The sample shows 180,000 or so distinct CDR3 sequences, around 50% of them seen only once. Patients selected for sequencing had displayed CD8+CD57+ cell expansion by flow cytometry. Input material: sorted CD4+, CD8+, or CD8+CD57+ T cells (not recorded which) from PBMCs. The receptor set was obtained from a human donor with aplastic anemia.

This clonotype was observed a few times. The chain employs TRBV29-1 and TRBJ2-5; TRBD1 is a possible D gene (6 bases). This CDR3 is built from 12 residues. V dropped 6 bases and J dropped 3 bases, with 11 bases sitting between them. Germline loops: CDR1 SQVTM, CDR2 ANQGSEA. The CDR3: CSVGQTKETQYF. CDR3 in DNA: TGCAGCGTCGGACAGACTAAAGAGACCCAGTACTTC.

V usage is TRBV20-1 and J usage is TRBJ1-5; 7 nucleotides agree with TRBD1. This CDR3 has 14 residues. Trimming at V came to 6 bases and at J to 4 bases, leaving 9 bases not matched to a gene. Per the germline V gene, CDR1 is DFQATT and CDR2 is SNEGSKA (reference sequence). The DNA for the CDR3 is TGCAGTGCCGAGACAGGGACAGAAAATCAGCCCCAGCATTTT. This codes for CSAETGTENQPQHF.

The J gene is TRBJ1-6, the V gene TRBV2; D is unclear. CDR1 and CDR2 from the germline V gene are SNHLY and FYNNEI. The V end lost 8 bases, the J end lost 15 bases, and 20 bases lay between the germline ends. The CDR3 covers 13 residues. CDR3 coding DNA: TGTGCCAGCCTTGCCTTTGTCGTGGATCTCCTCCACTTT. This encodes CASLAFVVDLLHF.

V gene TRBV15 combines with J gene TRBJ2-5; D call uncertain. CDR3 length: 13 amino acids. Germline V gene lookup returns CDR1 LNHNV and CDR2 YYDKDF (reference sequence). Trimming took off 9 bases at V and 0 bases at J, with 11 bases between the two ends. The CDR3 loop reads CATTVRYQETQYF. CDR3 nucleotides: TGTGCCACTACCGTGAGGTACCAAGAGACCCAGTACTTC.

This clonotype was detected only once. V usage is TRBV24-1 and J usage is TRBJ2-1; 10 bases line up with TRBD2. Germline V CDR1 and CDR2: KGHDR, SFDVKD. J lost 12 bases, V lost 3 bases, and 4 bases had no gene match. There are 13 residues in the CDR3. The CDR3 DNA reads TGTGCCACCAGTGATGCGTGGACTAGCGGGCAGTTCTTC. It codes for CATSDAWTSGQFF.

This clonotype occurred a few times. A much larger clonotype is one base distant, so this may be a read error. The gene calls are TRBV2 and TRBJ2-7; TRBD1 matches 9 bases. The length of the CDR3 is 14 residues. Germline V lookup: CDR1 SNHLY, CDR2 FYNNEI. The CDR3 reads CASRLDRGSYDQYF. In nucleotides, the CDR3 is TGTGCCAGCAGACTTGACAGGGGGTCCTACGACCAGTACTTC.

This clonotype has a count of ten or more. The chain couples TRBV24-1 to TRBJ2-6, with D perhaps given as TRBD1 or TRBD2 (6 bases each). V lost 5 bases, J lost 3 bases, and 10 bases lay in between. Germline V gives CDR1 KGHDR, CDR2 SFDVKD. This CDR3 is built from 15 residues. CDR3 protein: CATSGGALGANVLTF. DNA for the CDR3: TGTGCCACCAGTGGGGGGGCTCTTGGGGCCAACGTCCTGACTTTC.

This chain joins TRBV19 and TRBJ2-7, with a tentative D call TRBD1 (6 bases). This CDR3 is built from 12 residues. The V end lost 10 bases, the J end lost 6 bases, and 16 bases lay between the germline ends. Germline V CDR1 and CDR2: LNHDA, SQIVND (reference sequence). The CDR3 sequence: CATGGQRGEQYF. The CDR3 DNA follows: TGTGCCACCGGAGGACAGAGAGGCGAGCAGTACTTC.

V is TRBV20-1 and J is TRBJ2-5; 14 nucleotides agree with TRBD2. The J segment lost 5 bases and the V segment lost 6 bases, leaving 5 bases of the junction unmatched. The length of the CDR3 is 14 residues. Germline V CDR1 and CDR2: DFQATT, SNEGSKA (reference sequence). The CDR3 region has the DNA TGCAGTGCAGGGACTAGCGGGGGCAACGAGACCCAGTACTTC. This gives the protein CSAGTSGGNETQYF.

This sequence joins TRBV5-2 and TRBJ2-3; the D call in the table, TRBD2, was not verified against the DNA. TRBV5-2 is a pseudogene. CDR3 length: 15 residues. This CDR3 is CASNLGGGVTDTQYF. The CDR3 nucleotides are TGTGCCAGCAACTTAGGCGGGGGGGTGACAGATACGCAGTATTTT.

A word on this clonotype: It is likely a read error, because the conserved phenylalanine at the end of the CDR3 is missing. J is TRBJ2-2 and V is TRBV2, with TRBD1 as a possible D gene (5 bases). V lost 5 bases, J lost 9 bases, and 13 bases lay in between. Germline CDR1 reads SNHLY; CDR2 reads FYNNEI. The CDR3 covers 13 residues. CDR3 protein: CASSPTVGRELFI. For the CDR3, the DNA is TGTGCCAGCAGTCCGACAGTGGGTAGGGAGCTGTTTATT.

The rearrangement links TRBV25-1 to TRBJ1-6, with D perhaps matching TRBD1 (5 bases). The CDR3 has 14 residues. Germline CDR1 is MGHDK and CDR2 is SYGVNS. Trimming left V 10 bases short and J 5 bases short, with 15 bases between. In nucleotides, the CDR3 is TGTGCCACCCGAACAGGACTGCATAATTCACCCCTCCACTTT. Translation gives CATRTGLHNSPLHF. The whole variable domain, filled in from reference TRBV25-1 and TRBJ1-6, reads EADIYQTPRYLVIGTGKKITLECSQTMGHDKMYWYQQDPGMELHLIHYSYGVNSTEKGDLSSESTVSRIRTEHFPLTLESARPSHTSQYLCATRTGLHNSPLHFGNGTRLTVT.

This clonotype was seen a handful of times. A much bigger clone sits one base away, suggesting this may be a read error. This rearrangement joins TRBV5-1 to TRBJ2-6, with D perhaps being TRBD1 or TRBD2 (5 bases each). The germline gives CDR1 SGHRS, CDR2 YFSETQ. The CDR3 is made up of 15 amino acids. This CDR3 reads CASSPSGSGANVLAF. The CDR3 region has the DNA TGCGCCAGCAGCCCGAGCGGCTCTGGGGCCAACGTCCTGGCTTTC.

The chain uses TRBV11-2 and TRBJ1-4; possibly TRBD1 for D (6 bases). Trimming stripped 0 bases from V and 4 bases from J, with 15 bases between. Per germline, CDR1 SGHAT and CDR2 FQNNGV. CDR3 size: 17 residues. The CDR3 loop is CASSLDGGLSLNEKLFF. In DNA, the CDR3 is TGTGCCAGCAGCTTAGATGGGGGGCTATCACTTAATGAAAAACTGTTTTTT.

At least ten counts were recorded for this clonotype. The rearrangement uses TRBV6-1 and TRBJ2-3; 7 nucleotides line up with TRBD1. V lost 3 bases, J lost 6 bases, and 18 bases stayed unmatched. Per the germline V gene, CDR1 is MNHNS and CDR2 is SASEGT. This CDR3 comprises 18 residues. CDR3 region: CASSDGIIKTGRWDTQYF. In nucleotides, the CDR3 is TGTGCCAGCAGTGACGGCATAATTAAGACAGGGCGATGGGATACGCAGTATTTT.

A remark on this clonotype: Since no conserved phenylalanine or tryptophan closes the CDR3, a read error is the likely cause. V usage is TRBV12-3 or TRBV12-4 and J usage is TRBJ2-7; the D call may be TRBD1 or TRBD2 (6 bases each). V lost 5 bases to trimming and J lost 2 bases, with 28 bases between them. The CDR3 consists of 19 residues. CDR3 coding DNA: TGTGCCAGCAGTAAGTCTGTCGGGGGCGCGGTATTTTCGGCCTACGAGCAGTACTCC. It yields the protein CASSKSVGGAVFSAYEQYS.

This clonotype has a count of ten or more. The V and J genes are TRBV6-1 and TRBJ2-1; 9 nucleotides match TRBD1. This CDR3 has 15 amino acids. Germline assignment: CDR1 MNHNS and CDR2 SASEGT. Trimming removed 8 bases from V and 8 bases from J; junction bases left unmatched: 13. The CDR3 DNA follows: TGTGCCAGCCGGAAACAGGGGGCGACGACGGATGAGCAGTTCTTC. It is translated as CASRKQGATTDEQFF.

The V gene is TRBV15, the J gene TRBJ1-6, with 7 bases lining up with TRBD1. The CDR3 length is 18 residues. The trim removed 0 bases at V and 5 bases at J, leaving 10 bases unmatched. Germline values: CDR1 LNHNV, CDR2 YYDKDF (reference sequence). The CDR3 region has the DNA TGTGCCACCAGCAGAGATCCCCAGACCGGGACAGATAATTCACCCCTCCACTTT. As protein: CATSRDPQTGTDNSPLHF.

This clonotype was seen a few times. This chain connects TRBV19 to TRBJ2-2; perhaps TRBD1 as D (7 bases). The CDR3 is 15 residues long. Germline loops: CDR1 LNHDA, CDR2 SQIVND (reference sequence). The V end lost 8 bases, the J end lost 4 bases, and 17 bases lay between the germline ends. CDR3 loop: CASGLQGTATGELFF. The CDR3 coding sequence is TGTGCCAGTGGACTACAGGGGACGGCCACCGGGGAGCTGTTTTTT.

V usage is TRBV2 and J usage is TRBJ2-7; maybe TRBD1 (5 bases). Trimming took 8 bases from V and 0 from J, leaving 11 bases between them. Germline lookup yields CDR1 SNHLY and CDR2 FYNNEI. CDR3 length equals 13 residues. CDR3 DNA: TGTGCCAGCGGAGCTAGGGGCTCCTACGAGCAGTACTTC. Translated: CASGARGSYEQYF.

This chain connects TRBV11-3 to TRBJ1-5; the match to TRBD1 covers 8 bases. The CDR3 length is 15 residues. The J segment lost 3 bases and the V segment lost 1 base, leaving 2 bases of the junction unmatched. CDR1 and CDR2 (germline): SGHNT, YENEEA. In DNA, the CDR3 is TGTGCCAGCAGCTTAGGGACAGGGCTCAATCAGCCCCAGCATTTT. It encodes CASSLGTGLNQPQHF.

About this clonotype itself: Being one base from a much bigger clone, this may be a read error. The genes are TRBV5-8 and TRBJ1-1; no clear D. Germline V gene lookup returns CDR1 SGHTS and CDR2 YDEGEE. This CDR3 has 12 residues. As DNA, the CDR3 is TGTGCCAACAGCTTGATTCGCACTGAAGCTTTCTTT. Amino acids: CANSLIRTEAFF.

The sample holds a few counts of this clonotype. V gene TRBV19 combines with J gene TRBJ1-5; the D is unclear. Germline V gene lookup returns CDR1 LNHDA and CDR2 SQIVND (reference sequence). V was trimmed by 3 bases and J by 3 bases, leaving 6 bases between them. The CDR3 totals 13 residues. In DNA form, the CDR3 reads TGTGCCAGTAGTATGAGGGACAATCAGCCCCAGCATTTT. This gives the protein CASSMRDNQPQHF.

Remarks on this clonotype: A read error may account for a junction end that differs from germline. This chain connects TRBV12-3 or TRBV12-4 to TRBJ2-1; 10 bases map to TRBD2. The CDR3 length is 18 residues. CDR3 coding DNA: TGTGCCATCAGTCTAGCGGGGGCGACAAGGGCTTCCTACAATGAGCAGTTCTTC. This translates into CAISLAGATRASYNEQFF.

The gene calls are TRBV6-5 and TRBJ2-5; 10 bases line up with TRBD1. Germline CDR1 is MNHEY and CDR2 is SVGAGI. This CDR3 has 15 amino acids. V was pared by 5 bases and J by 6 bases, with 9 bases of the junction left unmatched. The CDR3 reads CASSKDRGREKTQYF. For the CDR3, the DNA is TGTGCCAGCAGTAAAGACAGGGGGCGTGAGAAGACCCAGTACTTC.

The chain links TRBV10-3 to TRBJ2-1, with TRBD2 identical over 12 bases. Looked up from germline, CDR1 is ENHRY and CDR2 is SYGVKD. V was pared by 3 bases and J by 6 bases, with 3 bases of the junction left unmatched. The CDR3 length is 15 residues. DNA of the CDR3: TGTGCCATCAGTGACAAGACTAGCGGGAGCAATGAGCAGTTCTTC. Translation: CAISDKTSGSNEQFF.

The V call is TRBV11-1, the J call TRBJ1-2, with 7 bases aligning to TRBD1. Trimming cost V 2 bases and J 0 bases; bases outside gene matches: 6. Germline V CDR1 and CDR2: SGHAT, FQDESV (reference sequence). CDR3 length equals 16 residues. CDR3 in DNA: TGTGCCAGCAGCTTATCAGCGACAGGGACTAACTATGGCTACACCTTC. Amino acid sequence: CASSLSATGTNYGYTF. Drawing the rest from reference TRBV11-1 and TRBJ1-2, the complete variable domain is EAEVAQSPRYKITEKSQAVAFWCDPISGHATLYWYRQILGQGPELLVQFQDESVVDDSQLPKDRFSAERLKGVDSTLKIQPAELGDSAMYLCASSLSATGTNYGYTFGSGTRLTVV.

This clonotype has at least ten counts. The V gene is TRBV20-1, the J gene TRBJ2-5, with 16 bases that match TRBD2. CDR3 length: 16 amino acids. J was trimmed by 5 bases and V by 6 bases; bases with no gene match: 9. Germline-derived CDR1 and CDR2 are DFQATT and SNEGSKA (reference sequence). The CDR3 region has the DNA TGCAGTGCAGCCGGGACTAGCGGGGGGGCGGGGGAGACCCAGTACTTC. Protein: CSAAGTSGGAGETQYF.

The rearrangement uses TRBV5-6 and TRBJ2-2; 9 bases line up with TRBD1. The germline gives CDR1 SGHDT, CDR2 YYEEEE. V was clipped by 4 bases and J by 6 bases; unmatched bases: 7. CDR3 length: 15 amino acids. CDR3 DNA: TGTGCCAGCAGCCACGGACAGGGGAGGGCCGGGGAGCTGTTTTTT. Translating gives CASSHGQGRAGELFF.

The rearrangement uses TRBV9 and TRBJ1-2; no clear D. V was cut by 0 bases and J by 6 bases, with 9 bases left in between. The CDR3 runs to 13 residues. Germline CDR1 is SGDLS and CDR2 is YYNGEE. The CDR3 sequence: CASSVGDGDGYTF. CDR3 nucleotide sequence: TGTGCCAGCAGCGTAGGGGATGGAGATGGCTACACCTTC.

Ten or more counts support this clonotype. The V call is TRBV9, the J call TRBJ2-2, with D hard to call. The CDR3 spans 15 residues. Germline V gene lookup returns CDR1 SGDLS and CDR2 YYNGEE. V gave up 3 bases and J gave up 8 bases, with 17 bases separating them. This CDR3 is CASSAPVWVTGELFF. CDR3 DNA: TGTGCCAGCAGCGCACCGGTTTGGGTCACGGGGGAGCTGTTTTTT.